This T cell receptor beta chain was found in a study of blood T cells in healthy people across ages. Study details: Per two T cells, template switching captured roughly one barcoded beta molecule.

Concerning this clonotype: As yet, its antigen is unknown.

Next came a second PCR, run for about 7 to 12 cycles, which used a sample-barcoded 5' primer along with a J-beta primer mix. Researchers report that each sample yielded at least 3 million CDR3-containing paired-end reads. TCRdb re-called the 5' RACE reads through MiXCR, storing one row per CDR3 protein. The sample contains around 850,000 distinct CDR3 sequences, under 40% of which appear only once. Trimming at V came to 4 bases and at J to 4 bases, leaving 12 bases not matched to a gene. CDR1 is SGHVS, CDR2 FQNEAQ, per germline. The CDR3 is made up of 17 amino acids. Regarding the study as a whole: PBMCs that were unsorted prevented a conclusive naive versus antigen-experienced comparison.

The chain employs TRBV7-8 and TRBJ2-3; TRBD1 agrees at 9 bases. This TCR derives from a man between 18 and 35 years old in good health. Material for sequencing was blood. The CDR3 here is CASSYTAGQGNPDTQYF. The DNA for the CDR3 is TGTGCCAGCAGCTACACAGCGGGACAGGGAAATCCAGATACGCAGTATTTT.